A selection of T cell receptor beta chains follows, all from one sample in a study of blood T cell repertoires in COVID-19. TCRdb's table, derived via immunoSEQ multiplex PCR, lists solely in-frame clones and lacks some. The data show about 250,000 clones, about nine tenths seen once. Sequenced input: peripheral blood. Source of these receptors: a woman aged 25 to 39 with COVID-19, enrolled during active disease. The CDR3 runs from the conserved cysteine through the conserved F or W. A D gene is named only where the DNA matches it firmly. Not every row has a clone size; where given, it reads once, few, many or a size class.

j_call	clone_size	d_call	v_call	cdr3_length	cdr3_aa	cdr3_nt
TRBJ1-5	NA	TRBD1	TRBV14	17	CDAGTGGSFFSNQPQHF	TGTGACGCAGGGACAGGGGGTTCTTTCTTTAGCAATCAGCCCCAGCATTTT
TRBJ2-5	few	TRBD2	TRBV4-1	17	CASSTPGLGRGVETQYF	TGCGCCAGCAGCACACCGGGACTAGGAAGGGGGGTAGAGACCCAGTACTTC
TRBJ2-1	NA	NA	TRBV11-2	15	CASNSGYRGGTEQFF	TGTGCCAGCAACAGCGGCTACCGGGGAGGTACTGAGCAGTTCTTC
TRBJ2-1	NA	TRBD2	TRBV6-5	14	CASSLAGGGNEQFF	TGTGCCAGCAGCCTAGCGGGAGGGGGCAATGAGCAGTTCTTC
TRBJ1-1	NA	NA	TRBV12-5	12	CASGPRDTEAFF	TGTGCTAGTGGGCCCCGGGACACTGAAGCTTTCTTT
TRBJ2-1	NA	NA	TRBV9	15	CASSVAGLVSNEQFF	TGTGCCAGCAGCGTAGCAGGGTTGGTAAGCAATGAGCAGTTCTTC
TRBJ1-6	NA	NA	TRBV7-6	14	CASSLEAANSPLHF	TGTGCCAGCAGCTTAGAGGCGGCGAATTCACCCCTCCACTTT
TRBJ2-1	NA	TRBD2	TRBV6-2/TRBV6-3	18	CASSYIPGTSVGDNEQFF	TGTGCCAGCAGTTACATCCCCGGGACTAGTGTGGGGGACAATGAGCAGTTCTTC
TRBJ1-1	NA	NA	TRBV4-1	15	CASSPLGSMNTEAFF	TGCGCCAGCAGCCCCCTTGGGAGCATGAACACTGAAGCTTTCTTT
TRBJ2-5	NA	TRBD1	TRBV19	14	CASSPGGRQETQYF	TGTGCCAGTAGTCCAGGGGGTAGACAAGAGACCCAGTACTTC
TRBJ2-2	NA	NA	TRBV2	16	CASCLIRVADTGELFF	TGTGCCAGCTGTCTGATCCGGGTAGCGGACACCGGGGAGCTGTTTTTT
TRBJ2-5	NA	NA	TRBV4-1	15	CASSQVVPGRETQYF	TGCGCCAGCAGCCAAGTGGTCCCAGGGCGAGAGACCCAGTACTTC
TRBJ1-4	NA	NA	TRBV29-1	14	CSVGHGATNEKLFF	TGCAGCGTCGGGCACGGGGCAACTAATGAAAAACTGTTTTTT
TRBJ1-1	NA	NA	TRBV11-2	14	CASSLDIGSTEAFF	TGTGCCAGCAGCTTAGATATCGGGTCCACTGAAGCTTTCTTT
TRBJ2-1	NA	NA	TRBV5-6	11	CASSLGQEQFF	TGTGCCAGCAGCTTGGGGCAGGAGCAGTTCTTC
TRBJ1-2	NA	NA	TRBV2	14	CASSEIQSPVGYTF	TGTGCCAGCAGTGAGATACAGAGCCCGGTTGGCTACACCTTC
TRBJ2-7	NA	TRBD1	TRBV4-1	13	CASSETGLYEQYF	TGCGCCAGCAGCGAGACAGGGCTCTACGAGCAGTACTTC
TRBJ2-5	NA	NA	TRBV30	12	CAWSEGVETQYF	TGTGCCTGGAGTGAGGGGGTAGAGACCCAGTACTTC
TRBJ1-2	NA	TRBD1	TRBV5-8	14	CASSPGQGAYGYTF	TGTGCCAGCAGCCCGGGACAGGGGGCATATGGCTACACCTTC
TRBJ1-6	NA	TRBD1	TRBV4-3	19	CASSLTLDRASSYNSPLHF	TGCGCCAGCAGCCTGACATTGGACAGGGCGAGCTCCTATAATTCACCCCTCCACTTT